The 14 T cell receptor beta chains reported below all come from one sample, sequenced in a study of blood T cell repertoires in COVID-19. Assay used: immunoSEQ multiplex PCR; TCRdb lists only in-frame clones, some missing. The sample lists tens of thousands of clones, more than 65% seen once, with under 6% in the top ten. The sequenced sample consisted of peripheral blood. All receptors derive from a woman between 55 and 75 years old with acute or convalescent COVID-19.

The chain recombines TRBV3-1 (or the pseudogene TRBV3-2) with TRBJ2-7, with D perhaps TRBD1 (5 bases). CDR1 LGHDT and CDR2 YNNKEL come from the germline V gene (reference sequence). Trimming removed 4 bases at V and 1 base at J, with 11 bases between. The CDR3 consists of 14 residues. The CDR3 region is CASSPRAGSYEQYF. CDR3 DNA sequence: TGTGCCAGCAGCCCCCGCGCAGGGTCCTACGAGCAGTACTTC.

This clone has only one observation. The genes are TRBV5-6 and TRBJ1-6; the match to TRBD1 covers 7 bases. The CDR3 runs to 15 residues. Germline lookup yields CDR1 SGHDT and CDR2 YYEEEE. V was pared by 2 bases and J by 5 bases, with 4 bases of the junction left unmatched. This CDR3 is CASSFTGDNNSPLHF. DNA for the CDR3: TGTGCCAGCAGCTTTACAGGGGACAATAATTCACCCCTCCACTTT.

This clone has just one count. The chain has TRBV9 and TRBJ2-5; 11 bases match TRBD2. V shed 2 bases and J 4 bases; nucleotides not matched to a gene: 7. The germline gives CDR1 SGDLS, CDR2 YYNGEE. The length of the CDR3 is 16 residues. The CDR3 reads CASSVVSGGAAETQYF. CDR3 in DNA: TGTGCCAGCAGCGTGGTTAGCGGGGGGGCCGCAGAGACCCAGTACTTC.

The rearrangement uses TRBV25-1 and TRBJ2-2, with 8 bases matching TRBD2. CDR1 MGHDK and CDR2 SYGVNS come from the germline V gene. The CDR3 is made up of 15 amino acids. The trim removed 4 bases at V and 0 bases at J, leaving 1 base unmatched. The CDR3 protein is CASSGREANTGELFF. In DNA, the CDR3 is TGTGCCAGCAGTGGGCGGGAGGCGAACACCGGGGAGCTGTTTTTT.

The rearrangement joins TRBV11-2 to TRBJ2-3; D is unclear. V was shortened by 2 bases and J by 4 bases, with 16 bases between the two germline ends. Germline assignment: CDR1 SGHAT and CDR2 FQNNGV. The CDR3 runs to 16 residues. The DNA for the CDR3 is TGTGCCAGCAGCTTATGGGCAGGCTCCACTCCAGATACGCAGTATTTT. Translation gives CASSLWAGSTPDTQYF. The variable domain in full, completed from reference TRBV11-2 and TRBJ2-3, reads EAGVAQSPRYKIIEKRQSVAFWCNPISGHATLYWYQQILGQGPKLLIQFQNNGVVDDSQLPKDRFSAERLKGVDSTLKIQPAKLEDSAVYLCASSLWAGSTPDTQYFGPGTRLTVL.

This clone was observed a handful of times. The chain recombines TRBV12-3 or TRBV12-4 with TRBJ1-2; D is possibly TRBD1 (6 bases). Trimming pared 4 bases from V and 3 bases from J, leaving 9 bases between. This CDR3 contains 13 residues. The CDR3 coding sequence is TGTGCCAGCAGTTCACAGGGCTACTATGGCTACACCTTC. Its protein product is CASSSQGYYGYTF.

CDR3 DNA: TGTGCCATCAGCGAAAGGGCAGGGGGCATTCAGGGCACCGGGGAGCTGTTTTTT. This gives the protein CAISERAGGIQGTGELFF. The chain has TRBV10-3 and TRBJ2-2, with 8 bases matching TRBD1. Per germline, CDR1 ENHRY and CDR2 SYGVKD. V dropped 6 bases and J dropped 4; count of bases not matched to a gene: 16. CDR3 length: 18 amino acids.

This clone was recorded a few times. As DNA, the CDR3 is TGTGCCAGTAGTCGCGGGGGGGCCTACGAGCAGTACTTC. Amino acid sequence: CASSRGGAYEQYF. V is TRBV19 and J is TRBJ2-7; TRBD2 agrees at 9 bases. Germline CDR1 reads LNHDA; CDR2 reads SQIVND (reference sequence). The V segment lost 5 bases and the J segment 2 bases; nucleotides outside the gene matches: 1. CDR3 length: 13 residues.

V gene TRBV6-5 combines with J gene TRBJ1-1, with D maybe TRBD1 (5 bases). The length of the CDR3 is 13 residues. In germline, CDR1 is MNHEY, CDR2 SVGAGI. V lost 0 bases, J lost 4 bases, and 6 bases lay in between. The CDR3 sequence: CASSYSGGTEAFF. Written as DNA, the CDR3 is TGTGCCAGCAGTTACTCCGGGGGCACTGAAGCTTTCTTT.

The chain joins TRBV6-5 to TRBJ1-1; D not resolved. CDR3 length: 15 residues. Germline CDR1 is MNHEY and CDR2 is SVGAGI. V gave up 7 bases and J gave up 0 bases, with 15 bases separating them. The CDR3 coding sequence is TGTGCCAGCACCCACGAGGGAGGCCTGAACACTGAAGCTTTCTTT. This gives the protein CASTHEGGLNTEAFF.

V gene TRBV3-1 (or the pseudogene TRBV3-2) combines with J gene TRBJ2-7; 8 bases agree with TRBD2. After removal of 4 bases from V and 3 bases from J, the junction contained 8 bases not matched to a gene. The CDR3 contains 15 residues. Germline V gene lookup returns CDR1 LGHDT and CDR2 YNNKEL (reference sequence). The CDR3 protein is CASSPSGGGFYEQYF. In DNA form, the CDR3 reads TGTGCCAGCAGCCCCAGTGGCGGGGGGTTCTACGAGCAGTACTTC.

This CDR3 is CASRPTTGGPETQYF. CDR3 bases: TGCGCCAGTAGACCGACGACAGGGGGCCCAGAGACCCAGTACTTC. The chain employs TRBV5-1 and TRBJ2-5; 10 bases match TRBD1. This CDR3 spans 15 amino acids. Germline-derived CDR1 and CDR2 are SGHRS and YFSETQ. With 8 bases clipped from V and 4 bases from J, the junction kept 11 bases outside the gene matches.

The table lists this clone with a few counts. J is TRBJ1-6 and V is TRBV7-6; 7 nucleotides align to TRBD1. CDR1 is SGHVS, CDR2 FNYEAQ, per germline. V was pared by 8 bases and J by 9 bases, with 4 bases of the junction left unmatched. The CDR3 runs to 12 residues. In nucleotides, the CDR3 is TGTGCCAGCGGGGGACAGTTTTCACCCCTCCACTTT. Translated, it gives CASGGQFSPLHF. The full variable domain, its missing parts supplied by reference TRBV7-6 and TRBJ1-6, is GAGVSQSPRYKVTKRGQDVALRCDPISGHVSLYWYRQALGQGPEFLTYFNYEAQQDKSGLPNDRFSAERPEGSISTLTIQRTEQRDSAMYRCASGGQFSPLHFGNGTRLTVT.

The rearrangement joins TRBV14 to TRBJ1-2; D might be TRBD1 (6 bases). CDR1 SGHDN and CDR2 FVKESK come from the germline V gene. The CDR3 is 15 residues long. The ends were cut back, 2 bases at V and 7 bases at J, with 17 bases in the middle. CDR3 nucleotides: TGTGCCAGCAGCCAAAATCGGGGGGGCCAGGGTGGCTACACCTTC. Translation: CASSQNRGGQGGYTF.